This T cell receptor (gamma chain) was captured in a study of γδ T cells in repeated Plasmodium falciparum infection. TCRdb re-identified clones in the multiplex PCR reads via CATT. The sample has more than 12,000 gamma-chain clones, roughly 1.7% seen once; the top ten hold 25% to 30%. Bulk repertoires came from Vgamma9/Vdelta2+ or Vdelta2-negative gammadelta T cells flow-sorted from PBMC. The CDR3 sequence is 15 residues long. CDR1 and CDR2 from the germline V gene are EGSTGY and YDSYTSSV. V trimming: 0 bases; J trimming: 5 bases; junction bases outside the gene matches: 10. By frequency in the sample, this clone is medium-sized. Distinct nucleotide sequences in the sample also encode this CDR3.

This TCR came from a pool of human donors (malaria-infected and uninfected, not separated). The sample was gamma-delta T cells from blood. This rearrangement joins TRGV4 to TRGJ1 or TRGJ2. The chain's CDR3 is CATWDGPFFDYKKLF. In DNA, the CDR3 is TGTGCCACCTGGGATGGGCCTTTCTTTGATTATAAGAAACTCTTT.